The 12 T cell receptor beta chains below come from one sample, sequenced in a study of T cells in Graves' hyperthyroidism and ophthalmopathy. The CDR3 regions of TCR beta were amplified from RNA transcripts. The TCR CDR3 first-round RT-PCR relied on the HTBI primer set. MiXCR, run by TCRdb on the multiplex PCR reads, gives a single entry per CDR3 protein. The sample has hundreds of thousands of distinct CDR3 sequences, 11% to 15% seen once. The sequenced sample consisted of blood. These receptor sequences come from a woman in her 40s with Graves' hyperthyroidism.

This clonotype has at least ten counts. The J gene is TRBJ2-1, the V gene TRBV28, with TRBD2 matching over 12 bases. Germline loops: CDR1 MDHEN, CDR2 SYDVKM. The CDR3 extends over 16 amino acids. J gave up 9 bases and V 3 bases, and 9 bases lay outside the gene matches. The CDR3 DNA sequence: TGTGCCAGCAGTTTTATGACTAGCGGGAGATTTGGTGAGCAGTTCTTC. Translated: CASSFMTSGRFGEQFF.

This clonotype has a count of ten or more. The chain joins TRBV3-1 to TRBJ2-3, with D unclear. This CDR3 has 15 residues. Germline values: CDR1 LGHDT, CDR2 YNNKEL (reference sequence). V lost 0 bases to trimming and J lost 3 bases, with 10 bases between them. CDR3 protein: CASSQDGHGTDTQYF. The CDR3 DNA follows: TGTGCCAGCAGCCAAGACGGCCATGGGACAGATACGCAGTATTTT.

The table lists this clonotype with many counts. This rearrangement joins TRBV2 to TRBJ2-3; TRBD2 agrees at 7 bases. This CDR3 has 15 amino acids. V shed 2 bases and J 2 bases; nucleotides not matched to a gene: 4. CDR1 is SNHLY, CDR2 FYNNEI, per germline. CDR3 coding DNA: TGTGCCAGCAGTGAAAGGACTAGATCCACAGATACGCAGTATTTT. Amino acids: CASSERTRSTDTQYF.

This clonotype occurred many times. The chain combines TRBV12-3 or TRBV12-4 with TRBJ2-2; 7 positions agree with TRBD1. CDR3 size: 15 residues. Germline trimming cut 2 bases from V and 6 bases from J; bases unmatched to any gene: 6. CDR3 amino acids: CASSLHGQGAGELFF. CDR3 bases: TGTGCCAGCAGTTTACATGGGCAGGGGGCCGGGGAGCTGTTTTTT.

This clonotype was detected ten times or more. V and J are TRBV28 and TRBJ2-1; D possibly corresponds to TRBD2 (6 bases). With 3 bases removed from V and 3 bases from J, the gap between germline ends came to 12 bases. Germline CDR1 and CDR2: MDHEN and SYDVKM. The CDR3 runs 15 residues. The CDR3: CASSFRDSLYNEQFF. CDR3 sequence (DNA): TGTGCCAGCAGTTTTCGGGACTCGCTCTACAATGAGCAGTTCTTC.

This clonotype has at least ten counts. This chain uses TRBV6-2 or TRBV6-3 with TRBJ1-5; D may be TRBD1 (6 bases). V was cut by 4 bases and J by 5 bases, with 21 bases left in between. The CDR3 extends over 17 amino acids. CDR1 MNHEY and CDR2 SVGEGT come from the germline V gene. This CDR3 reads CASSSPFTGKKDQPQHF. CDR3 nucleotides: TGTGCCAGCAGTTCCCCTTTTACAGGGAAGAAAGATCAGCCCCAGCATTTT.

This chain connects TRBV10-1 to TRBJ2-2; 11 bases fit TRBD1. Germline V gene data show CDR1 as WNHNN and CDR2 as SYGVQD (reference sequence). This CDR3 contains 15 residues. With V trimmed by 6 bases and J by 6 bases, 6 bases remained unmatched. The chain's CDR3 is CASRPMGQGAGELFF. In nucleotides, the CDR3 is TGCGCCAGCAGACCAATGGGACAGGGGGCCGGGGAGCTGTTTTTT.

This clonotype showed up just a few times. A much larger clone sits a single nucleotide away, making a read error possible. V usage is TRBV9 and J usage is TRBJ2-1; 10 bases map to TRBD2. V was clipped by 9 bases and J by 5 bases; unmatched bases: 5. The CDR3 sequence is 13 residues long. Germline loops: CDR1 SGDLS, CDR2 YYNGEE. CDR3 sequence: CATSGLADNEQFF. As DNA, the CDR3 is TGTGCCACCAGTGGACTAGCGGACAATGAGCAGTTCTTC.

This clonotype was seen at least ten times. The chain uses TRBV12-5 and TRBJ1-1, with 8 bases lining up with TRBD1. This CDR3 is 16 amino acids long. CDR1 and CDR2 (germline): LGHNT, FRNRAP. V lost 4 bases and J lost 0; bases outside the gene matches: 7. The CDR3 loop reads CASGWDRREMNTEAFF. The CDR3 DNA sequence: TGTGCTAGTGGTTGGGACAGGAGAGAAATGAACACTGAAGCTTTCTTT.

This clonotype was counted only a few times. For the CDR3, the DNA is TGTGCCAGCAGCTTTTTTGGGGCTGGGGCCAACGTCCTGACTTTC. Protein: CASSFFGAGANVLTF. The chain carries TRBV11-2 and TRBJ2-6; D unclear. The V end was cut by 3 bases, the J end by 2 bases, with 8 bases between. The V gene's germline CDR1 is SGHAT and CDR2 FQNNGV. The CDR3 loop spans 15 amino acids. Together with reference TRBV11-2 and TRBJ2-6, the CDR3 gives the full variable domain: EAGVAQSPRYKIIEKRQSVAFWCNPISGHATLYWYQQILGQGPKLLIQFQNNGVVDDSQLPKDRFSAERLKGVDSTLKIQPAKLEDSAVYLCASSFFGAGANVLTFGAGSRLTVL.

This clonotype was counted many times. This sequence joins TRBV2 and TRBJ1-1, with D hard to call. V was shortened by 6 bases and J by 0 bases, with 8 bases between the two germline ends. Germline-derived CDR1 and CDR2 are SNHLY and FYNNEI. The CDR3 sequence is 13 residues long. CDR3 residues: CASRPQLNTEAFF. Here the CDR3 DNA reads TGTGCCAGCAGGCCACAGTTGAACACTGAAGCTTTCTTT.

This clonotype occurred many times. V usage is TRBV28 and J usage is TRBJ1-5, with 7 bases identical to TRBD1. The CDR3 runs to 16 residues. V was clipped by 5 bases and J by 7 bases; unmatched bases: 14. Germline CDR1 MDHEN, CDR2 SYDVKM. In DNA form, the CDR3 reads TGTGCCAGCAGTGGGACCCTGGGACAGAGGGGACAGCCCCAGCATTTT. It encodes CASSGTLGQRGQPQHF.